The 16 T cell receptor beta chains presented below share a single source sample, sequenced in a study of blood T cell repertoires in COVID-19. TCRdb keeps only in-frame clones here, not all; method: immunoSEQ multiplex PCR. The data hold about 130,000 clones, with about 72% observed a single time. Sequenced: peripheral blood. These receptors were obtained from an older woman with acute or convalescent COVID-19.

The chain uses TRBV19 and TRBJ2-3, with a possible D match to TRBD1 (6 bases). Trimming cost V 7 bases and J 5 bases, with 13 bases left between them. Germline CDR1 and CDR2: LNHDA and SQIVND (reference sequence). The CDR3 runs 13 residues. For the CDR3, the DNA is TGTGCCAGTACCTCGGACAGTCGAGATACGCAGTATTTT. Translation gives CASTSDSRDTQYF.

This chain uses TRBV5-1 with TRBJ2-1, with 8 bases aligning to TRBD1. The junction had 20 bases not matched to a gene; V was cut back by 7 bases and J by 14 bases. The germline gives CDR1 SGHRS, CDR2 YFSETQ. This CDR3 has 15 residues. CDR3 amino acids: CASSEGTGGKPREFF. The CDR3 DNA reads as TGCGCCAGCTCCGAAGGGACAGGAGGGAAACCTAGGGAGTTCTTC. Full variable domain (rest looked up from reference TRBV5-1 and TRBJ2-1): KAGVTQTPRYLIKTRGQQVTLSCSPISGHRSVSWYQQTPGQGLQFLFEYFSETQRNKGNFPGRFSGRQFSNSRSEMNVSTLELGDSALYLCASSEGTGGKPREFFGPGTRLTVL.

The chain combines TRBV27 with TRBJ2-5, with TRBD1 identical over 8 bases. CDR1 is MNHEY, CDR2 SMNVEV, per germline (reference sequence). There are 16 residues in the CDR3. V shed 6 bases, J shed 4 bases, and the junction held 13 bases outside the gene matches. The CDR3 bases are TGTGCCAGCAGGGATCAGGGGGCGGGGTCCCGAGAGACCCAGTACTTC. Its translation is CASRDQGAGSRETQYF.

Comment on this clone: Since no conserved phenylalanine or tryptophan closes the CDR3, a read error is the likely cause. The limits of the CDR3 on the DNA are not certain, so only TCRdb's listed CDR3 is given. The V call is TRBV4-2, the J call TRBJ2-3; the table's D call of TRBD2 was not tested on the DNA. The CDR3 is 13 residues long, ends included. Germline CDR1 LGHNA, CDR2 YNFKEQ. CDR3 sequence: CASSQEPGLDQSC.

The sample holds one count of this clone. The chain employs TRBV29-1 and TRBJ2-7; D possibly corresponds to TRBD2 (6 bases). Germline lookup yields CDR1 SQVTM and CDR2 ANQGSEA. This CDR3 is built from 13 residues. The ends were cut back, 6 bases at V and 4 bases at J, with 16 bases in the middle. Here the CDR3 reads CSVGTPLRYEQYF. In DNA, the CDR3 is TGCAGCGTGGGGACTCCTCTAAGGTACGAGCAGTACTTC.

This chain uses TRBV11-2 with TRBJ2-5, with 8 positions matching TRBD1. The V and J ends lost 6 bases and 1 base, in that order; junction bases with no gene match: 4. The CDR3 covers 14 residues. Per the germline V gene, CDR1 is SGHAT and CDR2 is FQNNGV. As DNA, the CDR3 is TGTGCCAGCAGTCACGGACAGGGCCAAGAGACCCAGTACTTC. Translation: CASSHGQGQETQYF. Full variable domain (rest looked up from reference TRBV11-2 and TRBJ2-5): EAGVAQSPRYKIIEKRQSVAFWCNPISGHATLYWYQQILGQGPKLLIQFQNNGVVDDSQLPKDRFSAERLKGVDSTLKIQPAKLEDSAVYLCASSHGQGQETQYFGPGTRLLVL.

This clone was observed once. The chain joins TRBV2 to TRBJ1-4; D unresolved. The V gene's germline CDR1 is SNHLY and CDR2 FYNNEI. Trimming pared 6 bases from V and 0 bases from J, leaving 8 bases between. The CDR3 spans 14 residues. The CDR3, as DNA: TGTGCCAGCAGAGCCGGGACAACTAATGAAAAACTGTTTTTT. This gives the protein CASRAGTTNEKLFF.

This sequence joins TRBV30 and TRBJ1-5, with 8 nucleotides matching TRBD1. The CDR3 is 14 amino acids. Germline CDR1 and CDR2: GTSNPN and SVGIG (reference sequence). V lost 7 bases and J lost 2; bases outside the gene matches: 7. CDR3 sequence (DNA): TGTGCCTTCCAGGGGGCGCAGGGCAATCAGCCCCAGCATTTT. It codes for CAFQGAQGNQPQHF.

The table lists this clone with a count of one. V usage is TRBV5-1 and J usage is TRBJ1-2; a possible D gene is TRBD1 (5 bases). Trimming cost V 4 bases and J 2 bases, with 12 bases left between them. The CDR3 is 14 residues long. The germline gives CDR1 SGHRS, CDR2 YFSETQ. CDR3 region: CASSPGAGNYGYTF. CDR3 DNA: TGCGCCAGCAGCCCCGGAGCAGGGAACTATGGCTACACCTTC.

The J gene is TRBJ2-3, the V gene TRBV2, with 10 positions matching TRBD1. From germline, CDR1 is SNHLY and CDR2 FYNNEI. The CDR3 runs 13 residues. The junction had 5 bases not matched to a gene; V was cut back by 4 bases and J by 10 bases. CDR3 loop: CASSVSGQGAQYF. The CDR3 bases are TGTGCCAGCAGTGTTTCAGGACAGGGGGCGCAGTATTTT.

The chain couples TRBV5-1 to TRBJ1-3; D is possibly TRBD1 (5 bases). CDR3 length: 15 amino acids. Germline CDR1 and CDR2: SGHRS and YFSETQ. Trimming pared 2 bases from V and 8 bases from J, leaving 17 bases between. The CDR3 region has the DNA TGCGCCAGCAGCTTATCAGGGTACTTGGTAGACACCATATATTTT. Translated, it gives CASSLSGYLVDTIYF.

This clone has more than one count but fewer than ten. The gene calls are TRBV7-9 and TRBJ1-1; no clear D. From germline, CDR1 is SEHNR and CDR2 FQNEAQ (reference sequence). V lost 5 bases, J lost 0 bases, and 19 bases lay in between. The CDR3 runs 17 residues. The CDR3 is CASSRLFGVEMNTEAFF. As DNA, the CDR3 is TGTGCCAGCAGCCGGTTATTCGGGGTCGAGATGAACACTGAAGCTTTCTTT. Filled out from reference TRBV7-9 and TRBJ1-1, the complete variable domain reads DTGVSQNPRHKITKRGQNVTFRCDPISEHNRLYWYRQTLGQGPEFLTYFQNEAQLEKSRLLSDRFSAERPKGSFSTLEIQRTEQGDSAMYLCASSRLFGVEMNTEAFFGQGTRLTVV.

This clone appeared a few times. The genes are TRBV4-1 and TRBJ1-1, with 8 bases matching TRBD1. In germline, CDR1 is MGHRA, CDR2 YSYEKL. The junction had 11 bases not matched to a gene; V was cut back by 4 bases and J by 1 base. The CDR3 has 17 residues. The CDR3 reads CASSPRRAGGGNTEAFF. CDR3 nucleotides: TGCGCCAGCAGCCCCAGGCGAGCAGGGGGCGGGAACACTGAAGCTTTCTTT.

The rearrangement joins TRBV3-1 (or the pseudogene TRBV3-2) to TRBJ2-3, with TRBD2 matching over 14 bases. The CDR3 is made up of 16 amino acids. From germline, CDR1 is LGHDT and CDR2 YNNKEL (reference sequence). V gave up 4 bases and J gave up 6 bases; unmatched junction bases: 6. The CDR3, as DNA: TGTGCCAGCAGCCCGCGGACTAGCGGGAGGTTCGATACGCAGTATTTT. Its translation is CASSPRTSGRFDTQYF.

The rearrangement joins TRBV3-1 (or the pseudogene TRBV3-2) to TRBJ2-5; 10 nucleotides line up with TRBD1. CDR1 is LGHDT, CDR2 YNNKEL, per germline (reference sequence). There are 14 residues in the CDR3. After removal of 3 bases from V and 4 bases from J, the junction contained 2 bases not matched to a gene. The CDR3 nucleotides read TGTGCCAGCAGCCACCGGGACAGGGGAGAGACCCAGTACTTC. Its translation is CASSHRDRGETQYF.

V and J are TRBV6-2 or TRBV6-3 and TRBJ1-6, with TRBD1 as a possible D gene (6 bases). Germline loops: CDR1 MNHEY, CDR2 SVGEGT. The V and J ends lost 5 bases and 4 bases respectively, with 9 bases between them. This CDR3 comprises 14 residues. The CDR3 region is CASSPGTYNSPLHF. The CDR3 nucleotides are TGTGCCAGCAGTCCCGGGACATATAATTCACCCCTCCACTTT.